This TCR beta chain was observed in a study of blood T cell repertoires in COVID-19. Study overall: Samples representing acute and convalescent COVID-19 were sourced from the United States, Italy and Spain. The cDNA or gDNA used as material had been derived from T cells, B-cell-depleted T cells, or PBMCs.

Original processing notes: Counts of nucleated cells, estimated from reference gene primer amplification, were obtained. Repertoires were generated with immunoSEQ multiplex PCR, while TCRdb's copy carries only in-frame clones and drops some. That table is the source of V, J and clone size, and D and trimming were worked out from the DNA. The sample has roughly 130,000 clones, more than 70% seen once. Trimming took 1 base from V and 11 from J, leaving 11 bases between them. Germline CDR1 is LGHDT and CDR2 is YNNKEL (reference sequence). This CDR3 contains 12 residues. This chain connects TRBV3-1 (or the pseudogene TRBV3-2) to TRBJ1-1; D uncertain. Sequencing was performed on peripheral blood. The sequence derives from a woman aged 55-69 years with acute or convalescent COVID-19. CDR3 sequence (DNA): TGTGCCAGCAGCCAAGGGACTCTCGGGGCTTTCTTT. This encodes CASSQGTLGAFF.